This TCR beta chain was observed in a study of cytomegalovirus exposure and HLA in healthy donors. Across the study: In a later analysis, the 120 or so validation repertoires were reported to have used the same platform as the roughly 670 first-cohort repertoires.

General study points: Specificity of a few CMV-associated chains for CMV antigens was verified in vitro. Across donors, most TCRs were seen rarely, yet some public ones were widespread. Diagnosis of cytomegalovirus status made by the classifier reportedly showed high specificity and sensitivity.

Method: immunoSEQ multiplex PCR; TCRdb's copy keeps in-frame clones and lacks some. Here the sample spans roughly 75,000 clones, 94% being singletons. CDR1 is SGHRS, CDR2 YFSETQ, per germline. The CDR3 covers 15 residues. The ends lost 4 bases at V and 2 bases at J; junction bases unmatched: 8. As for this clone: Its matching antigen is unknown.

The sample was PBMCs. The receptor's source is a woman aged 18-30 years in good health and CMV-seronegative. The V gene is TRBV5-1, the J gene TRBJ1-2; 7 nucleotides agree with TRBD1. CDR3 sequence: CASSPNTGVNYGYTF. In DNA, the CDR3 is TGCGCCAGCAGCCCTAACACAGGGGTGAACTATGGCTACACCTTC.